What follows describes a single T cell receptor beta chain. This record belongs to a study of blood T cell repertoires in COVID-19. About the research overall: Acute and convalescent COVID-19 specimens originated in the United States, Italy and Spain. T cells, B-cell-depleted T cells, or PBMCs provided the cDNA or gDNA that served as material.

Sequencing was performed with immunoSEQ multiplex PCR; in TCRdb, only in-frame clones are kept and a portion is missing. The sample includes about 180,000 clones, 79% of them seen just once. The sequenced sample was peripheral blood. This sequence originates from a woman aged 55-70 years with COVID-19, enrolled during active disease.

CDR3 protein: CASSSQQGNEQFF. The CDR3 DNA reads TGCGCCAGCAGCTCTCAACAGGGAAATGAGCAGTTCTTC. This chain links TRBV5-1 with TRBJ2-1; D possibly corresponds to TRBD1 (6 bases). CDR3 length: 13 residues. Germline CDR1 SGHRS, CDR2 YFSETQ. Trimming removed 3 bases at V and 7 bases at J, with 11 bases between.